This is a list of T cell receptor beta chains from one sample in a study of cytomegalovirus exposure and HLA in healthy donors. Sequencing was performed with immunoSEQ multiplex PCR; in TCRdb, only in-frame clones are kept and a portion is missing. Recorded here are tens of thousands of clones; the top ten clones represent roughly a sixth. The sequenced sample was PBMCs. The source of these receptors is a male donor in good health and CMV-seronegative. Each CDR3 is given with its conserved first and last residue. D genes are given only for firm matches.

j_call d_call v_call cdr3_aa cdr3_nt
TRBJ2-7 TRBD1 TRBV6-1 CASRADRTYSYEQYF TGTGCCAGCAGGGCGGACAGGACGTACTCCTACGAGCAGTACTTC
TRBJ1-1 - TRBV30 CAWSVPGGLNTEAFF TGTGCCTGGAGTGTACCCGGGGGATTGAACACTGAAGCTTTCTTT
TRBJ2-5 - TRBV7-9 CASSLATLASGGETQYF TGTGCCAGCAGCTTAGCAACACTGGCGAGCGGAGGAGAGACCCAGTACTTC
TRBJ1-2 TRBD1 TRBV4-1 CASSRDRGEGYTF TGCGCCAGCAGCCGAGACAGGGGCGAGGGCTACACCTTC
TRBJ2-7 - TRBV29-1 CSVEDVQVGGYEQYF TGCAGCGTTGAAGATGTCCAGGTCGGGGGCTACGAGCAGTACTTC
TRBJ2-7 TRBD2 TRBV4-3 CASSQVGGTYEQYF TGCGCCAGCAGCCAAGTCGGGGGGACCTACGAGCAGTACTTC
TRBJ1-5 - TRBV30 CAWSVQGHQPQHF TGTGCCTGGAGTGTGCAGGGGCACCAGCCCCAGCATTTT
TRBJ2-7 TRBD2 TRBV7-6 CASSSGGMSSYEQYF TGTGCCAGCAGCTCGGGAGGGATGAGCTCCTACGAGCAGTACTTC
TRBJ1-5 - TRBV30 CAWSFGGEQPQHF TGTGCCTGGAGCTTTGGGGGCGAGCAGCCCCAGCATTTT
TRBJ2-1 TRBD2 TRBV6-5 CASSYSSGGARNEQFF TGTGCCAGCAGTTACTCGAGCGGGGGGGCCCGCAATGAGCAGTTCTTC
TRBJ1-6 TRBD1 TRBV11-2 CATMSGTVASPLHF TGTGCCACGATGTCTGGGACAGTTGCTTCACCCCTCCACTTT
TRBJ1-1 - TRBV7-9 CASSLTKAAFF TGTGCCAGCAGCTTAACCAAAGCAGCTTTCTTT
TRBJ1-2 TRBD1 TRBV6-5 CASSPQGAVNYGYTF TGTGCCAGCAGCCCACAGGGGGCGGTTAACTATGGCTACACCTTC
TRBJ1-4 - TRBV12-5 CASGLGTGFNEKLFF TGTGCTAGTGGTTTGGGAACCGGGTTTAATGAAAAACTGTTTTTT
TRBJ2-3 - TRBV9 CASSVGLDTQYF TGTGCCAGCAGCGTAGGTCTTGATACGCAGTATTTT
TRBJ2-3 - TRBV5-1 CASSLVGVADTQYF TGCGCCAGCAGCTTGGTAGGGGTGGCGGATACGCAGTATTTT
TRBJ2-7 TRBD1 TRBV10-2 CASGTDSYEQYF TGCGCCAGCGGGACAGACTCCTACGAGCAGTACTTC
TRBJ2-7 - TRBV30 CAWRARQSVFYEQYF TGTGCCTGGAGGGCCCGACAGTCGGTGTTCTACGAGCAGTACTTC
TRBJ1-2 - TRBV5-4 CASSQYGAVANYGYTF TGTGCCAGCAGCCAATATGGGGCAGTAGCTAACTATGGCTACACCTTC
TRBJ2-2 TRBD1 TRBV29-1 CSVGLGGDSTGELFF TGCAGCGTTGGATTAGGGGGCGATTCGACCGGGGAGCTGTTTTTT
TRBJ1-2 TRBD1 TRBV7-9 CASSPTGTEIYGYTF TGTGCCAGCAGTCCGACCGGGACAGAGATCTATGGCTACACCTTC
TRBJ2-3 TRBD2 TRBV5-4 CASSPKTSGTDTQYF TGTGCCAGCAGCCCGAAGACTAGCGGCACAGATACGCAGTATTTT
TRBJ2-1 TRBD1 TRBV6-4 CASSDGQGDHNEQFF TGTGCCAGCAGTGACGGACAGGGGGACCACAATGAGCAGTTCTTC
TRBJ1-5 - TRBV6-6 CASSQTGRNQPQHF TGTGCCAGCAGCCAAACAGGGCGAAATCAGCCCCAGCATTTT